This T cell receptor beta chain is drawn from a study of blood T cells in healthy people across ages. This clonotype was detected ten times or more. The CDR3 loop spans 17 amino acids. From germline, CDR1 is DFQATT and CDR2 SNEGSKA (reference sequence). V gave up 1 base and J gave up 4 bases; unmatched junction bases: 13. Then a second PCR, running roughly 7 to 12 cycles, was carried out with a sample-barcoded 5' primer and a J-beta primer mix. A template-switch adaptor that had 12 random nucleotides put a tag on each cDNA molecule. MiXCR, run by TCRdb on the 5' RACE reads, gives a single entry per CDR3 protein. The sample has some 940,000 distinct CDR3 sequences; around 29% are singletons. These data were also filed under a second study, of T cells of mothers and their children. As that study records: According to the study, all extracted RNA entered cDNA synthesis at 1.5 ug per 15 ul. Slightly, though not significantly, more overlap was seen in related than in unrelated mother-child pairs.

This TCR came from a woman in her 40s in good health. This chain links TRBV20-1 with TRBJ2-5, with 9 bases aligning to TRBD2. Sequencing input: blood. The CDR3 loop is CSARVGSGGIGGETQYF. The CDR3 DNA reads as TGCAGTGCTAGAGTTGGTAGCGGGGGTATTGGAGGAGAGACCCAGTACTTC.